The source of this T cell receptor (beta chain) is a study of blood T cell repertoires in COVID-19. This clone was recorded once. Germline loops: CDR1 SGHAT, CDR2 FQNNGV. This CDR3 comprises 16 residues. With 3 bases clipped from V and 3 bases from J, the junction kept 9 bases outside the gene matches. Here immunoSEQ multiplex PCR was the method, and the copy in TCRdb shows in-frame clones only, minus some. The table lists around 370,000 clones, 88% of them singletons. The sample consisted of PBMCs or T cells enriched from blood (not recorded which). This clonotype was sampled from a woman in her late teens or twenties who had recovered from COVID-19. The chain uses TRBV11-2 and TRBJ1-1, with 8 bases matching TRBD1. CDR3: CASSFAGGKGDTEAFF. Here the CDR3 DNA reads TGTGCCAGCAGCTTCGCAGGGGGCAAAGGGGACACTGAAGCTTTCTTT.